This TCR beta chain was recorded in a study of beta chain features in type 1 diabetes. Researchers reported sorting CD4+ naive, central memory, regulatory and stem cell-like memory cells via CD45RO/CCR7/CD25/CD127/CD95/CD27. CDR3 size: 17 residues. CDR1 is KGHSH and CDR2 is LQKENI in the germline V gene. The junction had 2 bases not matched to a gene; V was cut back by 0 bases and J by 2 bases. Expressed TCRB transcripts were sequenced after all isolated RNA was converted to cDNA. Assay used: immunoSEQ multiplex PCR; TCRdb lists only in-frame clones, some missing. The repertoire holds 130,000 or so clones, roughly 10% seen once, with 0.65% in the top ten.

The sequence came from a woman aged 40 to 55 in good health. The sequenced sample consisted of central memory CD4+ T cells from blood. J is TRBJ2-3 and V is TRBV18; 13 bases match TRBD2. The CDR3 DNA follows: TGTGCCAGCTCACCACCGGGACTAGCGGGGAACACAGATACGCAGTATTTT. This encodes CASSPPGLAGNTDTQYF.